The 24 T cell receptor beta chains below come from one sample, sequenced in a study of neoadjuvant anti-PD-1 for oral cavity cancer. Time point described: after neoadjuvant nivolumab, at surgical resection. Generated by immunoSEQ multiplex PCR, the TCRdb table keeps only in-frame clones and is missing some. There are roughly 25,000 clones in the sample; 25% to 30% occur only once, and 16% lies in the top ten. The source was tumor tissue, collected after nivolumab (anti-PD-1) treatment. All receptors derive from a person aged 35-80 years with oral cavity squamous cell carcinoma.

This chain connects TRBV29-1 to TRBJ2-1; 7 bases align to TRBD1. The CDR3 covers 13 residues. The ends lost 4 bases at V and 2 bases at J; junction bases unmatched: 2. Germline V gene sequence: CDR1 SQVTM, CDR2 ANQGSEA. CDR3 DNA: TGCAGCGTTGGGGACAGCGCCTACAATGAGCAGTTCTTC. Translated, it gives CSVGDSAYNEQFF.

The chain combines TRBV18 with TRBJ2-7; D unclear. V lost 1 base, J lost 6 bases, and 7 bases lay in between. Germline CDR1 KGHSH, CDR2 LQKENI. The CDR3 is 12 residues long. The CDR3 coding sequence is TGTGCCAGCTCACCACTCTTCGGCGAGCAGTACTTC. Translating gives CASSPLFGEQYF.

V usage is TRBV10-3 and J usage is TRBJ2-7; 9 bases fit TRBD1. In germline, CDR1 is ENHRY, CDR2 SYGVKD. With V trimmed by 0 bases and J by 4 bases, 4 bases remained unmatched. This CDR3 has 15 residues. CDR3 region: CAISESATGGYEQYF. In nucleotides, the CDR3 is TGTGCCATCAGTGAGTCCGCGACAGGGGGTTACGAGCAGTACTTC.

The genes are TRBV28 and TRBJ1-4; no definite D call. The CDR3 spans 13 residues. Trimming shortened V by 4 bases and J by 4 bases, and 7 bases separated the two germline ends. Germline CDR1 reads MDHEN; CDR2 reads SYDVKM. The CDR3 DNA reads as TGTGCCAGCAGTTCCCCGGTTAATGAAAAACTGTTTTTT. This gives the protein CASSSPVNEKLFF.

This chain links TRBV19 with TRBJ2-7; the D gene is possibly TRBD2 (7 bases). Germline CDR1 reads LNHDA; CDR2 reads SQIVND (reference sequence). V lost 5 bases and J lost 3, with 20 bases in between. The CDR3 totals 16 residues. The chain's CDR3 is CASSRDTGPGGYEQYF. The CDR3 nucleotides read TGTGCCAGTAGTCGGGACACGGGGCCGGGGGGCTACGAGCAGTACTTC.

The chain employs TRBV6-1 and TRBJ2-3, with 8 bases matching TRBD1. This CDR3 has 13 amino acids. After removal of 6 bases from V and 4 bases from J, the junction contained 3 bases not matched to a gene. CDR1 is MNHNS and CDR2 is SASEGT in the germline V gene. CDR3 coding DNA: TGTGCCAGCAGACAGGGGGTCCCAGATACGCAGTATTTT. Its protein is CASRQGVPDTQYF.

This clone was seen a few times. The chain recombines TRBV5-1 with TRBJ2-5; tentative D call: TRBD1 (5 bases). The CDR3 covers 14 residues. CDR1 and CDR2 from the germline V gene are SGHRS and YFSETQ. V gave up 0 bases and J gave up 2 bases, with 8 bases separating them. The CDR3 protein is CASSLADRQETQYF. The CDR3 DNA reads TGCGCCAGCAGCTTGGCCGACAGACAAGAGACCCAGTACTTC.

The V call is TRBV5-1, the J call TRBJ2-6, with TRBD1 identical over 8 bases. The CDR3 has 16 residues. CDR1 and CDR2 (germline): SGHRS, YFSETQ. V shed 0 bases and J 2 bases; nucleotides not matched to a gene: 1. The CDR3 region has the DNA TGCGCCAGCAGCTTGGCAGGGGGCGCTGGGGCCAACGTCCTGACTTTC. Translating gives CASSLAGGAGANVLTF.

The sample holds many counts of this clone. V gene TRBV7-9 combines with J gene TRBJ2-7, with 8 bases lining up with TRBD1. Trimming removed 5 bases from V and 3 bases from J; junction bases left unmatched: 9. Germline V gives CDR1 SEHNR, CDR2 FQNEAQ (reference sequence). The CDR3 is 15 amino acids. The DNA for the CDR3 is TGTGCCAGCAGCCCGAGGGGGACAGGAATCTACGAGCAGTACTTC. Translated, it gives CASSPRGTGIYEQYF.

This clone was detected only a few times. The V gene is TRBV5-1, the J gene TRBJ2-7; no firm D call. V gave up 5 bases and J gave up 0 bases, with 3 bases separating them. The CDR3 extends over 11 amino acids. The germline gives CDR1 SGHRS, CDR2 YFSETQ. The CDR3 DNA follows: TGCGCCAGCAGATTCTCCTACGAGCAGTACTTC. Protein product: CASRFSYEQYF. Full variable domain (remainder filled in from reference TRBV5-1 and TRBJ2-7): KAGVTQTPRYLIKTRGQQVTLSCSPISGHRSVSWYQQTPGQGLQFLFEYFSETQRNKGNFPGRFSGRQFSNSRSEMNVSTLELGDSALYLCASRFSYEQYFGPGTRLTVT.

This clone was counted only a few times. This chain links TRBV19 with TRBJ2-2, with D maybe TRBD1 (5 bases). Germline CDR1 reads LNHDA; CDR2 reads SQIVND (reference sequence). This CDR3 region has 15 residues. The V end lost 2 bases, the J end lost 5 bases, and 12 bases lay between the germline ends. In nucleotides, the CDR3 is TGTGCCAGTAGTATAATTGACAGCCGGACCGGGGAGCTGTTTTTT. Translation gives CASSIIDSRTGELFF.

The CDR3 DNA follows: TGCGCCAGCAGAGGGGGCCTGGGTACCGGGGAGCTGTTTTTT. Protein product: CASRGGLGTGELFF. The V gene is TRBV5-1, the J gene TRBJ2-2; 7 positions match TRBD1. Germline V gene sequence: CDR1 SGHRS, CDR2 YFSETQ. The CDR3 is 14 amino acids. J gave up 5 bases and V 5 bases, and 6 bases lay outside the gene matches.

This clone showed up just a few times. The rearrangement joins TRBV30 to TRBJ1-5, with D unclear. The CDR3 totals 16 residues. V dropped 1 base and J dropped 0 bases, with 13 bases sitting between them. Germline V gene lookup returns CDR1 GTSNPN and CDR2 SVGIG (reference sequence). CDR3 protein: CAWSASLVYSNQPQHF. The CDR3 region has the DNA TGTGCCTGGAGTGCCTCCTTGGTCTATAGCAATCAGCCCCAGCATTTT.

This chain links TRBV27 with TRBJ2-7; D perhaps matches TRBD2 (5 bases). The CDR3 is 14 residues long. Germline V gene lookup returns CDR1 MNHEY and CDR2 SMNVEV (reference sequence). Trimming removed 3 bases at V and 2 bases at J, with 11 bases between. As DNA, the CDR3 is TGTGCCAGCAGTTTCGCTAGCACCACCTACGAGCAGTACTTC. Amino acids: CASSFASTTYEQYF.

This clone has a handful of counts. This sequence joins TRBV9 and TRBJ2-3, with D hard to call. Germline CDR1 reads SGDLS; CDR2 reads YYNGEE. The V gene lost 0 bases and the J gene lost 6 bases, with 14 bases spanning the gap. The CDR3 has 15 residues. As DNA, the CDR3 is TGTGCCAGCAGCGTAGGTCGTTTCCGCCACGATACGCAGTATTTT. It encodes CASSVGRFRHDTQYF.

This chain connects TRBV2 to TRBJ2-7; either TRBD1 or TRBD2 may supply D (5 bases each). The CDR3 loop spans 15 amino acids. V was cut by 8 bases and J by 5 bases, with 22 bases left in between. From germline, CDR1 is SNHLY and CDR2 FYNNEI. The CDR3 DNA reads TGTGCCAGCGCCCGGGACGTAACTCTGGGCGACGAGCAGTACTTC. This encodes CASARDVTLGDEQYF. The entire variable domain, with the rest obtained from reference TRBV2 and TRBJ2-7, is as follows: EPEVTQTPSHQVTQMGQEVILRCVPISNHLYFYWYRQILGQKVEFLVSFYNNEISEKSEIFDDQFSVERPDGSNFTLKIRSTKLEDSAMYFCASARDVTLGDEQYFGPGTRLTVT.

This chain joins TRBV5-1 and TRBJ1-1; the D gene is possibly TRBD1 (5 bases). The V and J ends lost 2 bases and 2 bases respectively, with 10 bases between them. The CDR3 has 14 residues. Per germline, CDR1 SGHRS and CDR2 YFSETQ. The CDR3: CASSFKGDNTEAFF. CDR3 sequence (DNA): TGCGCCAGCAGCTTTAAAGGGGACAACACTGAAGCTTTCTTT.

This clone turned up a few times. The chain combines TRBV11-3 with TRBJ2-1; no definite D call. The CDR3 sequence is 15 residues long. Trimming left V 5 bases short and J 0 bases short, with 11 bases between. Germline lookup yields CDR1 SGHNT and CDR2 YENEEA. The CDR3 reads CASSPTTNSYNEQFF. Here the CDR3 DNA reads TGTGCCAGCAGCCCAACTACCAACTCCTACAATGAGCAGTTCTTC.

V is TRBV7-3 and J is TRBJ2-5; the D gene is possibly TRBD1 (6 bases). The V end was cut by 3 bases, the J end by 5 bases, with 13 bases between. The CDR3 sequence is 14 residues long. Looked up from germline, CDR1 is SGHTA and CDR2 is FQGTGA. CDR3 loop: CASSLGSRGETQYF. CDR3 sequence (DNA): TGTGCCAGCAGCTTGGGTTCGAGGGGGGAGACCCAGTACTTC.

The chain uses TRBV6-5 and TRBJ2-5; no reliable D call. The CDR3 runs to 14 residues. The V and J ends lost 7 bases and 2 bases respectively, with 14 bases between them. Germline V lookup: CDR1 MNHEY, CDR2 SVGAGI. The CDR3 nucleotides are TGTGCCAGCACCGTTCAAGGGATACAAGAGACCCAGTACTTC. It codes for CASTVQGIQETQYF.

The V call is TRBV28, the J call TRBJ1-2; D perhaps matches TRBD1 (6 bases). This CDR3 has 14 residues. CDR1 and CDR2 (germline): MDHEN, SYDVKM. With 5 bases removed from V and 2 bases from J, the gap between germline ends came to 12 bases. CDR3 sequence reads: CASSDRMANYGYTF. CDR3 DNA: TGTGCCAGCAGTGACAGGATGGCAAACTATGGCTACACCTTC.

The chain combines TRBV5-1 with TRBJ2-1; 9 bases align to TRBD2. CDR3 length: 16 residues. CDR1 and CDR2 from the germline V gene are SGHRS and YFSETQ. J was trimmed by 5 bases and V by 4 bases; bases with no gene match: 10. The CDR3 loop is CASSPLLREGNNEQFF. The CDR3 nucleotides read TGCGCCAGCAGCCCCCTATTGCGGGAGGGAAACAATGAGCAGTTCTTC.

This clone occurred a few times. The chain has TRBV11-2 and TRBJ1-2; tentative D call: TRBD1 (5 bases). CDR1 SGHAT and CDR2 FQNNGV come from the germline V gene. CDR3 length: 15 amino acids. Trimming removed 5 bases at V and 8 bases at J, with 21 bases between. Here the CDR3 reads CASSGNRGPLFGYTF. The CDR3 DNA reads TGTGCCAGCAGCGGAAACCGGGGCCCACTCTTCGGCTACACCTTC. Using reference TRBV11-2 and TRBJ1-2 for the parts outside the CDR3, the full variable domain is EAGVAQSPRYKIIEKRQSVAFWCNPISGHATLYWYQQILGQGPKLLIQFQNNGVVDDSQLPKDRFSAERLKGVDSTLKIQPAKLEDSAVYLCASSGNRGPLFGYTFGSGTRLTVV.

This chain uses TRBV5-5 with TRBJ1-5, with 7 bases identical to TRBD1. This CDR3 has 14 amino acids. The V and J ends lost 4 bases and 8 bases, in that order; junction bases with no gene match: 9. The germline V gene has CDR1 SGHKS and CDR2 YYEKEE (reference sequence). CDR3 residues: CASSPRQGVEPQHF. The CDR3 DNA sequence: TGTGCCAGCAGCCCTCGACAGGGTGTAGAGCCCCAGCATTTT.